The sequence of this T cell receptor beta chain was determined in a study of CD8 T cells in ankylosing spondylitis. General observations from the study: A TCR beta motif of under 10 highly homologous variants seemed to mark ankylosing spondylitis blood.

Germline V lookup: CDR1 MNHNS, CDR2 SASEGT. V dropped 2 bases and J dropped 2 bases, with 10 bases sitting between them. The CDR3 extends over 14 amino acids. This clonotype showed up just a few times. Its antigen is still unknown. TCRdb recomputed calls from the 5' RACE reads with MiXCR, one row per CDR3 protein. Among some 840,000 distinct CDR3 sequences listed, roughly 12% were seen once. The TCR originated in a male donor with ankylosing spondylitis. Material: blood, either unsorted or a sorted T cell fraction (not recorded which). The rearrangement uses TRBV6-1 and TRBJ2-7, with a possible D match to TRBD2 (5 bases). The CDR3 nucleotides read TGTGCCAGCAGTGAACGGGAAGGCCCCTACGAGCAGTACTTC. This codes for CASSEREGPYEQYF.